One and the same sample provided the 22 T cell receptor beta chains below, sequenced in a study of tumor and adjacent non-tumor tissue in lung cancer. Three rounds of nested PCR, following a modified ARM-PCR protocol, produced the TCRbeta library. MiXCR was run by TCRdb on the multiplex PCR reads, yielding one entry per CDR3 protein. The table lists 70,000 to 95,000 distinct CDR3 sequences, approximately 82% of them singletons. RNA was extracted from bulk tissue without any cell sorting. More than 3 cm separated this lung sample from the edge of the tumor. Sequenced input: distant non-tumor lung tissue. The receptors stem from a man between 70 and 80 years old with non-small cell lung cancer.

This clonotype was counted many times. The J gene is TRBJ2-5, the V gene TRBV28, with TRBD2 matching over 11 bases. The CDR3 loop spans 17 amino acids. Germline V CDR1 and CDR2: MDHEN, SYDVKM. The ends lost 4 bases at V and 5 bases at J; junction bases unmatched: 12. CDR3 nucleotide sequence: TGTGCCAGCAGTTCCCTCGTTAGCGGGAGGGCGGGTGAGACCCAGTACTTC. Translated: CASSSLVSGRAGETQYF.

The chain couples TRBV29-1 to TRBJ1-2; D gene unclear. Trimming took 4 bases from V and 6 from J, leaving 24 bases between them. Germline V gives CDR1 SQVTM, CDR2 ANQGSEA. The CDR3 runs 16 residues. The CDR3 region has the DNA TGCAGCGTTGTCCACTATCAATCCTCGAGAGAGGATGGCTACACCTTC. This codes for CSVVHYQSSREDGYTF.

Details on this clonotype: The CDR3 end shows no conserved phenylalanine or tryptophan, and so a read error is likely. The chain links TRBV6-2 or TRBV6-3 to TRBJ1-5; D is unclear. The germline V gene encodes CDR1 MNHEY and CDR2 SVGEGT. The CDR3 length is 13 residues. The DNA of the CDR3 is TGTGCCAGTAGTTGGCAGGAGAATCAGCCCCAGCATATT. Translating gives CASSWQENQPQHI.

Of note for this clonotype: This may arise from a read error, as a much more abundant clone is one base away. The chain employs TRBV20-1 and TRBJ2-5; D is possibly TRBD1 (6 bases). This CDR3 spans 13 amino acids. Trimming removed 3 bases from V and 5 bases from J, with 13 bases in between. Germline V gene sequence: CDR1 DFQATT, CDR2 SNEGSKA (reference sequence). The CDR3 DNA follows: TGCAGTGCTAGTAAGGGGGTTTTTGAGACCCAGTACTTC. It encodes CSASKGVFETQYF.

A note on this clonotype: A much larger clone differs from this one at a single base, so this may be a read error. V is TRBV9 and J is TRBJ2-2; TRBD2 is a possible D gene (6 bases). The CDR3 is 14 residues long. Germline assignment: CDR1 SGDLS and CDR2 YYNGEE. V was trimmed by 3 bases and J by 6 bases, leaving 12 bases between them. The CDR3 protein is CASSGEIAAGELFF. CDR3 DNA: TGTGCCAGCAGCGGAGAGATAGCGGCCGGGGAGCTGTTTTTT.

About this clonotype: A read error may be the cause here, since a much bigger clone is one base away. The gene calls are TRBV7-8 and TRBJ1-6; D is possibly TRBD1 (6 bases). The germline V gene has CDR1 SGHVS and CDR2 FQNEAQ. CDR3 length equals 15 residues. The CDR3 reads CTSRLSTGPNSPLHF. The CDR3 DNA reads as TGTACCAGCAGACTATCGACAGGCCCTAATTCACCCCTCCACTTT.

Comments on this clonotype: Given the absence of the conserved phenylalanine or tryptophan at the CDR3 end, a read error is likely. The CDR3 sequence is CANSYGQGAPETQYS. The CDR3 DNA reads TGTGCCAACAGTTATGGACAGGGAGCCCCGGAGACCCAGTACTCC. V gene TRBV28 combines with J gene TRBJ2-5, with 8 bases that match TRBD1. Germline CDR1 and CDR2: MDHEN and SYDVKM. This CDR3 comprises 15 residues.

V and J are TRBV6-1 and TRBJ1-5; D is perhaps TRBD1 (5 bases). In germline, CDR1 is MNHNS, CDR2 SASEGT. V was cut by 6 bases and J by 6 bases, with 15 bases left in between. The CDR3 spans 14 residues. DNA of the CDR3: TGTGCCAGCAGCAAATCGACAGAGGGTCAGCCCCAGCATTTT. Residues: CASSKSTEGQPQHF.

About this clonotype: This likely comes from a read error, as the CDR3 has no conserved phenylalanine or tryptophan at its end. V is TRBV12-5 and J is TRBJ1-5; D gene ambiguous. The CDR3 contains 14 residues. Germline loops: CDR1 LGHNT, CDR2 FRNRAP. The V end lost 6 bases, the J end lost 2 bases, and 11 bases lay between the germline ends. This CDR3 reads CASGLIAGNQPQHL. The DNA of the CDR3 is TGTGCTAGTGGCCTTATCGCTGGCAATCAGCCCCAGCATCTT.

With regard to this clonotype: A much larger clone sits a single nucleotide away, making a read error possible. V and J are TRBV12-3 or TRBV12-4 and TRBJ2-2; a possible D gene is TRBD2 (7 bases). The CDR3 consists of 15 residues. V was shortened by 8 bases and J by 3 bases, with 16 bases between the two germline ends. The CDR3 sequence: CASGGGGLYTGELFF. CDR3 DNA: TGTGCCAGCGGAGGGGGGGGACTGTACACCGGGGAGCTGTTTTTT.

The chain links TRBV5-1 to TRBJ2-1; D possibly matches TRBD1 or TRBD2 (5 bases each). CDR1 and CDR2 (germline): SGHRS, YFSETQ. The CDR3 extends over 17 amino acids. Deletions cut 0 bases from V and 10 bases from J, with 23 bases between. CDR3 DNA sequence: TGCGCCAGCAGCTTGGCAGGTGGGAGCTGGGGCACAAGGGAGCAGTTCTTC. Its protein product is CASSLAGGSWGTREQFF.

With regard to this clonotype: The junction and the germline gene differ at one end; a read error may be behind it. The chain carries TRBV4-1 and TRBJ2-2, with TRBD1 identical over 9 bases. The CDR3 spans 16 residues. The germline V gene encodes CDR1 MGHRA and CDR2 YSYEKL. The CDR3 loop reads CASSQKGQGIPRELFF. The CDR3 DNA is TGCGCCAGCAGCCAAAAAGGACAGGGGATCCCCAGGGAGCTATTTTTT.

For this clonotype: An end of the junction does not agree with germline; a read error may underlie this. CDR3: CASGGGAVYGQSQHF. In DNA, the CDR3 is TGTGCCAGCGGAGGGGGAGCGGTGTACGGTCAGTCCCAGCATTTT. The chain is built from TRBV6-1 and TRBJ1-5; D is perhaps TRBD1 (6 bases). This CDR3 has 15 residues. Germline loops: CDR1 MNHNS, CDR2 SASEGT.

This clonotype was counted only a few times. Germline and junction disagree at one end, which may indicate a read error. V usage is TRBV6-6 and J usage is TRBJ1-6, with TRBD1 identical over 7 bases. The CDR3 runs 12 residues. Germline CDR1 MNHNY, CDR2 SVGAGI (reference sequence). The CDR3 region is CDSRGTDSPSHF. CDR3 nucleotides: TGTGACAGCAGGGGGACGGATTCACCATCCCACTTT.

CDR3 protein: CARGPVTVENIQYF. CDR3 coding DNA: TGTGCCAGGGGACCGGTCACAGTGGAAAACATTCAGTACTTC. The chain is built from TRBV6-2 or TRBV6-3 and TRBJ2-4, with D perhaps being TRBD1 or TRBD2 (5 bases each). Trimming left V 9 bases short and J 5 bases short, with 17 bases between. CDR3 length: 14 amino acids. In germline, CDR1 is MNHEY, CDR2 SVGEGT.

This clonotype was detected only once. Because the CDR3 is missing its conserved closing phenylalanine or tryptophan, this is likely a read error. This chain links TRBV6-5 with TRBJ1-2; a possible D gene is TRBD1 (5 bases). This CDR3 region has 14 residues. Germline loops: CDR1 MNHEY, CDR2 SVGAGI. This CDR3 reads CASSYSGQDYGYTY. The CDR3 DNA follows: TGTGCCAGCAGTTACTCGGGGCAGGACTATGGATACACCTAC.

Concerning this clonotype itself: One junction end disagrees with the germline gene, perhaps due to a read error. The chain is built from TRBV5-6 and TRBJ2-1; D is tentatively TRBD1 or TRBD2 (7 bases each). Germline V gene lookup returns CDR1 SGHDT and CDR2 YYEEEE. This CDR3 spans 12 amino acids. CDR3 residues: CDSGTVDNEQFF. DNA of the CDR3: TGTGACAGCGGGACAGTCGACAATGAGCAGTTCTTC.

Worth noting for this clonotype: A much larger clone is a single base away; this may be a read error. This chain joins TRBV13 and TRBJ1-1; D ambiguous. CDR1 and CDR2 from the germline V gene are PRHDT and FYEKMQ (reference sequence). The CDR3 loop spans 14 amino acids. The CDR3 sequence: CASSLDGYYTESFF. In DNA, the CDR3 is TGTGCCAGCAGCTTGGACGGGTATTACACTGAATCTTTCTTT.

This clonotype was observed once. A single base separates this from a much larger clone, so it may be a read error. The DNA for the CDR3 is TGTGCCAGCATCCTGGAGGGGATTAATGAAAAACTGTTTTTT. Its translation is CASILEGINEKLFF. The genes are TRBV6-1 and TRBJ1-4, with a tentative D call TRBD1 (5 bases). The CDR3 spans 14 residues. The germline V and J ends were trimmed by 7 bases and 4 bases, with 13 bases remaining between them. Germline V gene sequence: CDR1 MNHNS, CDR2 SASEGT.

This clonotype was detected once. Compared with germline, one end of the junction differs, possibly owing to a read error. J is TRBJ2-2 and V is TRBV5-4; D is perhaps TRBD2 (5 bases). Germline CDR1 SGHNT, CDR2 YYREEE (reference sequence). The CDR3 contains 12 residues. CDR3 in amino acids: CGSSSDTGVLFF. As DNA, the CDR3 is TGTGGCAGCAGTTCAGACACCGGGGTGCTGTTTTTT.

On this clonotype itself: A read error may account for a junction end that differs from germline. The chain combines TRBV4-3 with TRBJ2-7, with TRBD2 matching over 12 bases. Germline lookup yields CDR1 LGHNA and CDR2 YSLEER. The CDR3 sequence is 20 residues long. CDR3: CARSQEMGLAGHEGSYEQYF. In nucleotides, the CDR3 is TGCGCCAGGAGCCAAGAAATGGGACTAGCGGGTCACGAGGGCTCCTACGAGCAGTACTTC.

The gene calls are TRBV12-3 or TRBV12-4 and TRBJ2-5; the D gene is possibly TRBD2 (6 bases). The CDR3 spans 15 residues. V was shortened by 6 bases and J by 5 bases, with 19 bases between the two germline ends. The CDR3 loop reads CASSGIAEVVETQYF. The CDR3 DNA sequence: TGTGCCAGCAGCGGGATAGCGGAAGTAGTGGAGACCCAGTACTTC.